The clone carrying this T cell receptor beta chain was seen repeatedly, ten times or more. These data are taken from a study of neurological immune-mediated disorders. The germline CDR1 and CDR2 sequences are DFQATT and SNEGSKA (reference sequence). Trimming left V 3 bases short and J 4 bases short, with 15 bases between. This CDR3 contains 14 residues. MiXCR was run by TCRdb on the 5' RACE reads, yielding one entry per CDR3 protein. The sample has approximately 100,000 distinct CDR3 sequences; approximately 3.3% are singletons. Sequencing was performed on PBMCs. The chain carries TRBV20-1 and TRBJ1-1; D is perhaps TRBD1 (6 bases). The clonotype was recovered from a woman aged 18-35 years with multiple sclerosis. The CDR3 loop is CSASRGARPTEAFF. In DNA form, the CDR3 reads TGCAGTGCTAGCCGGGGGGCTCGGCCCACTGAAGCTTTCTTT.